These 20 T cell receptor beta chains came from one sample sequenced in a study of blood T cell repertoires in COVID-19. Some clones are missing from TCRdb's copy, which holds only in-frame ones; the method was immunoSEQ multiplex PCR. The sample includes about 440,000 clones, 70% to 90% of them seen just once. Sequenced: PBMCs or T cells enriched from blood (not recorded which). The receptors shown here come from a woman younger than 30 with acute COVID-19.

The chain uses TRBV7-9 and TRBJ1-1; 7 bases align to TRBD1. Germline CDR1 is SEHNR and CDR2 is FQNEAQ (reference sequence). This CDR3 region has 19 residues. V dropped 0 bases and J dropped 1; count of bases not matched to a gene: 14. The CDR3 DNA sequence: TGTGCCAGCAGCTTAGCGGGACAGAAACCTTCACCTCCGAACACTGAAGCTTTCTTT. This encodes CASSLAGQKPSPPNTEAFF.

The rearrangement links TRBV19 to TRBJ1-5, with D perhaps matching TRBD1 (5 bases). V was shortened by 10 bases and J by 2 bases, with 12 bases between the two germline ends. Germline V CDR1 and CDR2: LNHDA, SQIVND (reference sequence). The CDR3 consists of 13 residues. The CDR3 reads CATQGFGNQPQHF. In nucleotides, the CDR3 is TGTGCCACTCAGGGATTCGGCAATCAGCCCCAGCATTTT.

This chain joins TRBV7-3 and TRBJ2-5; D unresolved. CDR3 length: 13 amino acids. V was cut by 1 base and J by 5 bases, with 8 bases left in between. CDR1 and CDR2 (germline): SGHTA, FQGTGA. CDR3 sequence reads: CASSLNPRETQYF. The CDR3 DNA sequence: TGTGCCAGCAGCTTAAATCCCCGGGAGACCCAGTACTTC.

The chain has TRBV3-1 (or the pseudogene TRBV3-2) and TRBJ2-6; D not resolved. Germline assignment: CDR1 LGHDT and CDR2 YNNKEL (reference sequence). V lost 5 bases and J lost 0, with 14 bases in between. The CDR3 spans 17 residues. CDR3 sequence (DNA): TGTGCCAGCAGCTCATTCCCCCCTATCTCTGGGGCCAACGTCCTGACTTTC. Translation gives CASSSFPPISGANVLTF.

This sequence joins TRBV7-2 and TRBJ1-2, with D uncertain. CDR3 length: 11 amino acids. V lost 2 bases, J lost 9 bases, and 7 bases lay in between. Per germline, CDR1 SGHTA and CDR2 FQGNSA. DNA of the CDR3: TGTGCCAGCAGCTTACGGGGTAGCTACACCTTC. It specifies CASSLRGSYTF.

The chain is built from TRBV29-1 and TRBJ2-1; possible D gene TRBD2, 6 bases. The CDR3 spans 13 residues. Germline CDR1 reads SQVTM; CDR2 reads ANQGSEA. V gave up 7 bases and J gave up 0 bases, with 10 bases separating them. CDR3 bases: TGCAGCGGACGGGGGTTCTCCTACAATGAGCAGTTCTTC. Its protein product is CSGRGFSYNEQFF.

V gene TRBV3-1 (or the pseudogene TRBV3-2) combines with J gene TRBJ2-2, with a possible D match to TRBD1 (6 bases). The CDR3 runs to 15 residues. V lost 4 bases and J lost 3, with 12 bases in between. From germline, CDR1 is LGHDT and CDR2 YNNKEL (reference sequence). The CDR3 loop is CASSPMTGYTGELFF. The CDR3 DNA is TGTGCCAGCAGCCCTATGACAGGATACACCGGGGAGCTGTTTTTT.

V usage is TRBV5-8 and J usage is TRBJ2-1; 8 bases fit TRBD2. V trimming: 0 bases; J trimming: 3 bases; junction bases outside the gene matches: 5. This CDR3 contains 16 residues. The germline gives CDR1 SGHTS, CDR2 YDEGEE. CDR3 sequence: CASSLDGSGVYNEQFF. The CDR3 DNA sequence: TGTGCCAGCAGCTTGGACGGTAGCGGGGTCTACAATGAGCAGTTCTTC.

CDR3 DNA: TGCGCCAGCACCCTTCAGAAGACAGGGGAAACTGAAGCTTTCTTT. Its translation: CASTLQKTGETEAFF. V and J are TRBV4-1 and TRBJ1-1, with 8 bases identical to TRBD1. The germline V gene has CDR1 MGHRA and CDR2 YSYEKL. CDR3 size: 15 residues. Germline trimming cut 7 bases from V and 5 bases from J; bases unmatched to any gene: 12.

This chain uses TRBV7-2 with TRBJ1-1; unclear D gene. The CDR3 sequence is 14 residues long. The ends were cut back, 2 bases at V and 5 bases at J, with 12 bases in the middle. The germline V gene has CDR1 SGHTA and CDR2 FQGNSA. The CDR3 spells CASSLSASGTEAFF. DNA of the CDR3: TGTGCCAGCAGCTTATCCGCCAGCGGGACTGAAGCTTTCTTT. Together with reference TRBV7-2 and TRBJ1-1, the CDR3 gives the full variable domain: GAGVSQSPSNKVTEKGKDVELRCDPISGHTALYWYRQSLGQGLEFLIYFQGNSAPDKSGLPSDRFSAERTGGSVSTLTIQRTQQEDSAVYLCASSLSASGTEAFFGQGTRLTVV.

V gene TRBV28 combines with J gene TRBJ1-5, with 7 bases aligning to TRBD1. V shed 6 bases and J 2 bases; nucleotides not matched to a gene: 7. The CDR3 extends over 15 amino acids. Germline values: CDR1 MDHEN, CDR2 SYDVKM. The CDR3 loop is CASSSQGLGNQPQHF. CDR3 nucleotides: TGTGCCAGCAGCTCACAGGGGTTGGGCAATCAGCCCCAGCATTTT.

The V gene is TRBV28, the J gene TRBJ2-7, with D perhaps matching TRBD1 (7 bases). This CDR3 has 16 amino acids. The V end lost 7 bases, the J end lost 0 bases, and 19 bases lay between the germline ends. Germline V gene data show CDR1 as MDHEN and CDR2 as SYDVKM. CDR3 nucleotide sequence: TGTGCCAGCACGTCCTGGAGGGACAGATTCTCCTACGAGCAGTACTTC. It codes for CASTSWRDRFSYEQYF.

The rearrangement links TRBV5-6 to TRBJ2-1; 14 positions agree with TRBD2. The CDR3 extends over 15 amino acids. J lost 6 bases, V lost 4 bases, and 3 bases had no gene match. CDR1 and CDR2 (germline): SGHDT, YYEEEE. The CDR3 sequence is CASSPGLAGANEQFF. Here the CDR3 DNA reads TGTGCCAGCAGCCCGGGACTAGCGGGAGCCAATGAGCAGTTCTTC.

The rearrangement links TRBV7-2 to TRBJ2-7, with D maybe TRBD1 (5 bases). Germline CDR1 is SGHTA and CDR2 is FQGNSA. CDR3 length: 14 amino acids. V gave up 1 base and J gave up 3 bases, with 10 bases separating them. The CDR3 sequence is CASSLDGRDYEQYF. CDR3 DNA sequence: TGTGCCAGCAGCTTAGATGGCAGGGACTACGAGCAGTACTTC. Drawing the rest from reference TRBV7-2 and TRBJ2-7, the complete variable domain is GAGVSQSPSNKVTEKGKDVELRCDPISGHTALYWYRQSLGQGLEFLIYFQGNSAPDKSGLPSDRFSAERTGGSVSTLTIQRTQQEDSAVYLCASSLDGRDYEQYFGPGTRLTVT.

The V and J genes are TRBV10-3 and TRBJ2-2; 8 nucleotides line up with TRBD2. The V gene end was trimmed by 3 bases and the J gene end by 5 bases; junction bases not matched to a gene: 5. This CDR3 region has 15 residues. Germline loops: CDR1 ENHRY, CDR2 SYGVKD. CDR3 amino acids: CAISDGGGRTGELFF. The CDR3 nucleotides are TGTGCCATCAGTGATGGCGGGGGGCGAACCGGGGAGCTGTTTTTT.

This chain connects TRBV19 to TRBJ2-1; 10 bases match TRBD2. CDR3 length: 15 residues. Germline trimming cut 5 bases from V and 6 bases from J; bases unmatched to any gene: 7. Per the germline V gene, CDR1 is LNHDA and CDR2 is SQIVND (reference sequence). This CDR3 is CASSPLAGTLNEQFF. In DNA, the CDR3 is TGTGCCAGTAGTCCACTAGCGGGGACACTCAATGAGCAGTTCTTC.

This CDR3 reads CASSYGQGSSYEQYF. The CDR3 nucleotides read TGTGCCAGCAGTTATGGACAGGGGAGCTCCTACGAGCAGTACTTC. This chain uses TRBV6-5 with TRBJ2-7, with TRBD1 matching over 9 bases. This CDR3 contains 15 residues. The germline gives CDR1 MNHEY, CDR2 SVGAGI. V lost 3 bases to trimming and J lost 0 bases; unmatched junction nucleotides: 3.

Of note for this clone: The sample holds other DNA sequences that translate to the same CDR3. The V and J genes are TRBV7-9 and TRBJ1-2, with 7 positions matching TRBD1. Germline V lookup: CDR1 SEHNR, CDR2 FQNEAQ (reference sequence). Unmatched junction bases numbered 2, after V lost 1 base and J lost 0 bases. The CDR3 sequence is 15 residues long. CDR3 residues: CASSLGQGANYGYTF. The CDR3, as DNA: TGTGCCAGCAGCTTAGGGCAGGGGGCTAACTATGGCTACACCTTC. Full variable domain (remainder filled in from reference TRBV7-9 and TRBJ1-2): DTGVSQNPRHKITKRGQNVTFRCDPISEHNRLYWYRQTLGQGPEFLTYFQNEAQLEKSRLLSDRFSAERPKGSFSTLEIQRTEQGDSAMYLCASSLGQGANYGYTFGSGTRLTVV.

This chain links TRBV19 with TRBJ1-5; D is unclear. Germline loops: CDR1 LNHDA, CDR2 SQIVND (reference sequence). The length of the CDR3 is 13 residues. V gave up 11 bases and J gave up 0 bases, with 11 bases separating them. The CDR3 DNA reads TGTGCCGTTACAGCTCATAGCAATCAGCCCCAGCATTTT. This gives the protein CAVTAHSNQPQHF.

This chain links TRBV6-5 with TRBJ2-7; no clear D gene. Looked up from germline, CDR1 is MNHEY and CDR2 is SVGAGI. The CDR3 totals 13 residues. With 4 bases removed from V and 2 bases from J, the gap between germline ends came to 9 bases. CDR3 amino acids: CASSLGSTYEQYF. CDR3 DNA: TGTGCCAGCAGTTTGGGCAGTACCTACGAGCAGTACTTC.